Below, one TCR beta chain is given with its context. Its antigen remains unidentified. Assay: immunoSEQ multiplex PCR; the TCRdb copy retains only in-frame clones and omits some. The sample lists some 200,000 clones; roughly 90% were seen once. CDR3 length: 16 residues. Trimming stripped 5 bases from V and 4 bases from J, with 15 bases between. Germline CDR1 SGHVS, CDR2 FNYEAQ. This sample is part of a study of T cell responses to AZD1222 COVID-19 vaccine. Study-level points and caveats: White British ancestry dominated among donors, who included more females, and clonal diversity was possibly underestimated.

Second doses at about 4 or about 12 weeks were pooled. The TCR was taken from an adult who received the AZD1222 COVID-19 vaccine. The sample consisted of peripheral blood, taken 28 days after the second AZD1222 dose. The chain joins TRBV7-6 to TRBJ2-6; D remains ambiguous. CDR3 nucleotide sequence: TGTGCCAGCAGCCCAGTCGCCTTTGGAGGGGCCAACGTCCTGACTTTC. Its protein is CASSPVAFGGANVLTF.